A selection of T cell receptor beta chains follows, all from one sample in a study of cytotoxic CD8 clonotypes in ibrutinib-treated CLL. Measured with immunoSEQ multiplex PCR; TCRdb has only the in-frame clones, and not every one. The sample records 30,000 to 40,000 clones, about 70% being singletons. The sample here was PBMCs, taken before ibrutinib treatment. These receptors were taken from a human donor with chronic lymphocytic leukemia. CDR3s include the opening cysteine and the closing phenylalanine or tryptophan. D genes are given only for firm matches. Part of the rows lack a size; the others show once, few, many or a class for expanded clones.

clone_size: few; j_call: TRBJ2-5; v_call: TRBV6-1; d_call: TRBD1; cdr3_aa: CASSEADRGIQETQYF; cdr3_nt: TGTGCCAGCAGTGAAGCGGACAGGGGCATCCAAGAGACCCAGTACTTC
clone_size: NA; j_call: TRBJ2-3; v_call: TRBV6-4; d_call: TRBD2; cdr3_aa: CASSDSGREDTQYF; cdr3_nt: TGTGCCAGCAGTGATTCAGGGAGGGAAGATACGCAGTATTTT
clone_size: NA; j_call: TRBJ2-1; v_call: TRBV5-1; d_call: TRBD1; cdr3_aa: CASSTNPGQGAPQKQFF; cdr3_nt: TGCGCCAGCAGCACAAATCCGGGACAGGGGGCTCCCCAGAAGCAGTTCTTC
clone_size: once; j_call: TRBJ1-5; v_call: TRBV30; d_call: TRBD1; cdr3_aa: CAWSAPGQENQPQHF; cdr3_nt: TGTGCCTGGAGTGCCCCGGGACAGGAGAATCAGCCCCAGCATTTT
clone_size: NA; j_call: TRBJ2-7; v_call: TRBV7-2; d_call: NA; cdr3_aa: CASSWLGGSYEQYF; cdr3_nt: TGTGCCAGCAGCTGGCTAGGGGGATCCTACGAGCAGTACTTC
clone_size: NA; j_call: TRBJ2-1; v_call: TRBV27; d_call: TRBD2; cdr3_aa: CASSPGLASYEQFF; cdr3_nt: TGTGCCAGCAGTCCGGGACTAGCGTCTTACGAGCAGTTCTTC
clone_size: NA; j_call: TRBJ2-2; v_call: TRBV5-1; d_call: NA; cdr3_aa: CASRPELTGELFF; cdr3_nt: TGCGCCAGCAGGCCAGAACTCACCGGGGAGCTGTTTTTT
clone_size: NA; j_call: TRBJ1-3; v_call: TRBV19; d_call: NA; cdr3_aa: CASTGGSGNTIYF; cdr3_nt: TGTGCCAGTACTGGCGGCTCTGGAAACACCATATATTTT
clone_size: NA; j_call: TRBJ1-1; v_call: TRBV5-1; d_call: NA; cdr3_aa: CASTEGGLNTEAFF; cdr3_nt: TGCGCCAGCACCGAGGGGGGATTGAACACTGAAGCTTTCTTT
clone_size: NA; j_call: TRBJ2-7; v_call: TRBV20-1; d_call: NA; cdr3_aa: CSASDEYEQYF; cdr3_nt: TGCAGTGCTAGTGATGAATACGAGCAGTACTTC
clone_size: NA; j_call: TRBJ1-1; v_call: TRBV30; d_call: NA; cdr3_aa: CAWRGGTAREAFF; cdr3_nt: TGTGCCTGGAGGGGCGGGACGGCACGCGAAGCTTTCTTT
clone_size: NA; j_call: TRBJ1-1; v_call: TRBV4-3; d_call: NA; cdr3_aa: CASSQDFGNRMNTEAFF; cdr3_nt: TGCGCCAGCAGCCAAGATTTTGGCAACAGGATGAACACTGAAGCTTTCTTT
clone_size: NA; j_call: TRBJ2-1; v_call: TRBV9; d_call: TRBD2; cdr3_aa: CASSVSGSNNNEQFF; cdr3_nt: TGTGCCAGCAGCGTGAGCGGGAGCAACAACAATGAGCAGTTCTTC
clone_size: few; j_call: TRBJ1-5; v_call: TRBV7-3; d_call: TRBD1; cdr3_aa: CASSDREGKSNQPQHF; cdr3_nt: TGTGCCAGCAGCGACAGGGAAGGGAAGAGCAATCAGCCCCAGCATTTT
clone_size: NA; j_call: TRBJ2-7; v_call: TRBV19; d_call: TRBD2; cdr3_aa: CASNPGLAAYEQYF; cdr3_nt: TGTGCCAGTAACCCGGGACTAGCGGCCTACGAGCAGTACTTC
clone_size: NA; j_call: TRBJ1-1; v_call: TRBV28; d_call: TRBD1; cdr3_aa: CASSPQGAFEAFF; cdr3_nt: TGTGCCAGCAGTCCACAGGGGGCCTTTGAAGCTTTCTTT
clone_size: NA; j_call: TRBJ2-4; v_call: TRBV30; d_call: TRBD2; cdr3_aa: CAWSPGGGSALAKNIQYF; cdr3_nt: TGTGCCTGGAGTCCCGGGGGGGGTTCAGCGCTAGCCAAAAACATTCAGTACTTC
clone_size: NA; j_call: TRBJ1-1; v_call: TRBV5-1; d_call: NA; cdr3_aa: CASSSGATGSTEAFF; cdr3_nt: TGCGCCAGCAGCTCGGGGGCAACAGGGAGCACTGAAGCTTTCTTT
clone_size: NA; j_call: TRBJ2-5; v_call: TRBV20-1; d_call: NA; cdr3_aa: CSVLLGETQYF; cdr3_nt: TGCAGTGTTCTGTTAGGAGAGACCCAGTACTTC
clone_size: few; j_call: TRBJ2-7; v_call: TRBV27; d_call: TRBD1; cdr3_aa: CASSRMTGAYEQYF; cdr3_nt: TGTGCCAGCAGTAGAATGACAGGGGCCTACGAGCAGTACTTC
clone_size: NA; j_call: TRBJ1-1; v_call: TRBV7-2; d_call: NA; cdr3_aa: CASSLGLMNTEAFF; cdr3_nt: TGTGCCAGCAGCTTAGGGCTTATGAACACTGAAGCTTTCTTT
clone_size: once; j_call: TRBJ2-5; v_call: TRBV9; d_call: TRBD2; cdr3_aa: CASSVASGGSQETQYF; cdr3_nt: TGTGCCAGCAGCGTAGCTAGCGGGGGGTCCCAAGAGACCCAGTACTTC
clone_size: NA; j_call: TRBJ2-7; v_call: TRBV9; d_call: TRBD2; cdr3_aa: CASSVGSRGLAGGRHEQYF; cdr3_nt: TGTGCCAGCAGCGTAGGGAGCCGAGGGCTAGCGGGAGGGCGGCACGAGCAGTACTTC
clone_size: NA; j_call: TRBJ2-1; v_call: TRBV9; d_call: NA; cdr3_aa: CASSIDRHEQFF; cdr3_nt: TGTGCCAGCAGCATTGACAGGCATGAGCAGTTCTTC
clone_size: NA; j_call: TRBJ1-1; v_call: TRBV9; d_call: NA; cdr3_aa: CASSGVEAFF; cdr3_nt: TGTGCCAGCAGCGGGGTTGAAGCTTTCTTT
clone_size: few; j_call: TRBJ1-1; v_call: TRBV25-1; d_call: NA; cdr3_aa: CASSESLYNTEAFF; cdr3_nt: TGTGCCAGCAGTGAATCCCTTTATAACACTGAAGCTTTCTTT
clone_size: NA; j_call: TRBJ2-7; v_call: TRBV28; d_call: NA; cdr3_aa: CASLQGDSYEQYF; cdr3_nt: TGTGCCAGCCTACAGGGTGACTCCTACGAGCAGTACTTC
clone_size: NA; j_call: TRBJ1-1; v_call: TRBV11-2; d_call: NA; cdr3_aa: CASSRDTMNTEAFF; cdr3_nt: TGTGCCAGCAGTCGGGACACCATGAACACTGAAGCTTTCTTT
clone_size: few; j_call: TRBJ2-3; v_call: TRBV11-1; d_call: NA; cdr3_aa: CASSLGSTDTQYF; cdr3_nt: TGTGCCAGCAGCTTAGGGAGCACAGATACGCAGTATTTT